A single sample gave rise to the 4 T cell receptor beta chains below, sequenced in a study of Graves' ophthalmopathy and Graves' hyperthyroidism. Scientists amplified the TCR beta CDR3 regions from RNA transcripts. HTBI primers served in a first-round RT-PCR, which a second-round multiplex PCR followed. TCRdb independently ran MiXCR on the multiplex PCR reads; one entry per CDR3 protein. The sample includes a few hundred thousand distinct CDR3 sequences, roughly 40% of them seen just once. The sample was peripheral blood or thyroid tissue (not recorded which). These receptors all stem from an adult man with Graves' hyperthyroidism.

V is TRBV5-1 and J is TRBJ1-1; the match to TRBD1 covers 8 bases. J was trimmed by 1 base and V by 7 bases; bases with no gene match: 6. Germline loops: CDR1 SGHRS, CDR2 YFSETQ. The CDR3 is 14 amino acids. The CDR3 sequence is CASASGTGNTEAFF. The CDR3 bases are TGCGCCAGCGCTTCGGGGACAGGGAACACTGAAGCTTTCTTT.

The rearrangement uses TRBV2 and TRBJ2-5; D possibly matches TRBD1 or TRBD2 (6 bases each). CDR3 length: 14 residues. V lost 3 bases to trimming and J lost 9 bases, with 17 bases between them. From germline, CDR1 is SNHLY and CDR2 FYNNEI. The CDR3 spells CASSDWGDNQPQYF. CDR3 nucleotides: TGTGCCAGCAGTGATTGGGGGGACAATCAGCCCCAGTACTTC.

The chain combines TRBV29-1 with TRBJ2-5; weak D call: TRBD1 (7 bases). Germline V gene sequence: CDR1 SQVTM, CDR2 ANQGSEA. The CDR3 contains 13 residues. Trimming removed 6 bases at V and 5 bases at J, with 16 bases between. The CDR3 reads CSVAPGGSETQYF. CDR3 nucleotide sequence: TGCAGCGTAGCCCCAGGGGGGAGCGAGACCCAGTACTTC.

This clonotype was found once. This sequence joins TRBV29-1 and TRBJ2-2; TRBD2 is a possible D gene (6 bases). Germline values: CDR1 SQVTM, CDR2 ANQGSEA. Between the trimmed V and J ends, which lost 7 bases and 4 bases, there was a span of 16 bases. The length of the CDR3 is 14 residues. CDR3: CSARRDLSTGELFF. The CDR3 DNA sequence: TGCAGCGCTAGAAGGGACTTAAGCACCGGGGAGCTGTTTTTT.